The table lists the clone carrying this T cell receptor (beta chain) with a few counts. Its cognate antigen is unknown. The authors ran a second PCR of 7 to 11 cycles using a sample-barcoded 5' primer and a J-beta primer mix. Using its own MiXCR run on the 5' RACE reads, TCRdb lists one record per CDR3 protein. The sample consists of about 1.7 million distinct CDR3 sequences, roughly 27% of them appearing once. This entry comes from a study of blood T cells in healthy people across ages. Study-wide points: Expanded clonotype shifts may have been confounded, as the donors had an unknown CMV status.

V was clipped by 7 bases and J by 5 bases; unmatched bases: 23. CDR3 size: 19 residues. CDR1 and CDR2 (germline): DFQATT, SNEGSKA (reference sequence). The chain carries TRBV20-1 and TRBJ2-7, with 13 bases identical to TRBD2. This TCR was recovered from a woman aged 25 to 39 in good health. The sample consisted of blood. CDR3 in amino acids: CSVTGPGSQLAGGPDEQYF. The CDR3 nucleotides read TGCAGTGTTACCGGTCCGGGAAGCCAACTAGCGGGAGGGCCTGACGAGCAGTACTTC.